This TCR beta chain was retrieved from a study of IL-17A CD8 T cells in psoriatic arthritis synovium. Concerning the study at large: The goal of the study was to characterize the phenotype, molecular profile and function of synovial IL-17A+CD8+ T cells in the pathogenesis of psoriatic arthritis.

Compared with germline, V lacks 7 bases and J lacks 0 bases; bases without a gene match: 3. According to the germline V gene, CDR1 reads MNHNS and CDR2 reads SASEGT. From the cysteine up to the phenylalanine, the CDR3 has a length of 13 residues. Of all the DNA, just the CDR3 is kept, 39 bases in frame from base 1. Study-wide findings and limitations: Some individual clones occupied over 5% of the repertoire, though most synovial CD8+ subsets remained polyclonal. TCR sequencing covered only three patients, which the authors acknowledged as a limited sample size. Cells were obtained from synovial fluid rather than synovial tissue, because no psoriatic arthritis synovial tissue samples were available. In a couple of patients, many Tc17 clones were shared with the synovial Tc1 population, giving Morisita overlap indices above 0.8.

With regard to this clone: This clone's antigen is unknown. It has no much larger one-base neighbor in the sample; base qualities were not kept.

CD3+ T cells were isolated magnetically, stimulated for approximately 1.6 hours with PMA and ionomycin, and then labeled using IL-17A and IFNgamma cytokine secretion assays. Synovial fluid effusions were aspirated from actively inflamed joints of psoriatic arthritis patients. For each patient, synovial fluid served as the source from which three memory CD8+ T cell populations were isolated by sorting: Tc1 cells (IL-17A-IFNgamma+), Tc17 cells (IL-17A+) and the bulk memory fraction, allowing their TCR repertoires to be compared. Psoriatic arthritis patients met the Classification of Psoriatic Arthritis Study Group (CASPAR) criteria. After counterstaining with viability dye plus anti-CD3, CD8, CD14 and CD4 antibodies, the cytokine-secreting cells were sorted on a BD FACSAria. In three patients with psoriatic arthritis, sorted CD8+ T cell subsets from synovial fluid were put through TCRbeta sequencing. Synovial fluid mononuclear cells were isolated with Lymphoprep and cryopreserved in liquid nitrogen before use. Cryopreservation medium contained approximately 46% fetal calf serum and about 10% dimethyl sulfoxide.

DNA was extracted (Qiagen), and TCRbeta V-D-J rearrangements were subjected to bias-controlled amplification followed by high-throughput sequencing (immunoSEQ; Adaptive Biotech). Under the source paper's analysis protocol: The immunoSEQ Analyzer platform was used for sequence-level analysis of productive sequences. Clonality was computed as 1 minus Pielou's evenness, ranging from 0 (highly polyclonal) to 1 (monoclonal). How much repertoires overlapped between subsets was quantified with the Morisita index, which goes from 0 (no similarity) to 1 (complete similarity). Here the immuneACCESS table is served through TCRdb, limited to in-frame sequences with V and J called. Missing clones are a known gap in these copies; in checked studies unresolved V genes cover under half, and the rest lacks a known reason. V and J calls and clone size come straight from that table; D and trimming were deduced from the DNA. In all, the sample holds more than 2,000 clones, and approximately 68% of those were seen once. The ten most abundant clones make up approximately 16% of the sample.

The sequence was obtained from a human donor with psoriatic arthritis. Sequenced input: IFN-gamma+ CD8+ T cells from synovial fluid. The cell subset or site label, read with the paper, signifies: IL-17A-IFNgamma+ memory CD8+ (Tc1) cells. The chain uses TRBV6-1 and TRBJ2-7; TRBD1 aligns with 7 central bases. The CDR3 protein sequence reads: CASMDRYSYEQYF. The DNA is TGTGCCAGCATGGACAGGTACTCCTACGAGCAGTACTTC.